This TCR beta chain was sequenced in a study of blood T cells in healthy people across ages. Study-level findings and limits: While age rose, TCR beta diversity per million T cells dropped in a roughly linear way.

In regard to this clonotype: The antigen remains undetermined.

Each donor supplied around 9.9 milliliters of peripheral blood. From germline, CDR1 is SQVTM and CDR2 ANQGSEA. V was trimmed by 2 bases and J by 11 bases, leaving 27 bases between them. This CDR3 region has 16 residues. With a J-beta primer mix and a sample-barcoded 5' primer, a second PCR ran about 7 to 12 cycles. Researchers report that each sample yielded at least 3 million CDR3-containing paired-end reads. TCRdb used MiXCR to reprocess the 5' RACE reads, holding one entry per CDR3 protein. The table records under 1,000,000 distinct CDR3 sequences, approximately 35% of them present only once. The chain employs TRBV29-1 and TRBJ2-5; a weak D match, TRBD1 (6 bases). Sequencing was carried out using blood. This receptor was obtained from a man aged 18 to 29 in good health. Here the CDR3 reads CSVERGNREPYNEQYF. CDR3 DNA sequence: TGCAGCGTTGAACGAGGTAACAGGGAACCCTACAATGAGCAGTACTTC.